What follows describes a single T cell receptor beta chain. This specimen belongs to a study of CD8+ T cells in alopecia areata. Following extraction, RNA underwent reverse transcription to cDNA, which served as the sequencing template. Profiling relied on immunoSEQ multiplex PCR, and the TCRdb table lists in-frame clones only, not all of them. The table lists 110,000 or so clones, around 54% of them singletons. This sample's treatment: oral pan-JAK inhibitor, 5-10 mg twice daily. The germline V gene encodes CDR1 SGHAT and CDR2 FQNNGV. Between the trimmed V and J ends, which lost 1 base and 6 bases, there was a span of 10 bases. The CDR3 consists of 14 residues.

Sequences were derived from CD4+ T cells sorted from blood, sampled at week 24, from a patient treated with tofacitinib. The receptor was isolated from a human donor with alopecia areata. The rearrangement uses TRBV11-2 and TRBJ2-1; the D gene could be TRBD1 or TRBD2 (5 bases each). The CDR3: CASSLGERGNEQFF. In DNA, the CDR3 is TGTGCCAGCAGCTTAGGGGAGAGGGGCAATGAGCAGTTCTTC. The full variable domain, with the rest looked up from reference TRBV11-2 and TRBJ2-1, is EAGVAQSPRYKIIEKRQSVAFWCNPISGHATLYWYQQILGQGPKLLIQFQNNGVVDDSQLPKDRFSAERLKGVDSTLKIQPAKLEDSAVYLCASSLGERGNEQFFGPGTRLTVL.